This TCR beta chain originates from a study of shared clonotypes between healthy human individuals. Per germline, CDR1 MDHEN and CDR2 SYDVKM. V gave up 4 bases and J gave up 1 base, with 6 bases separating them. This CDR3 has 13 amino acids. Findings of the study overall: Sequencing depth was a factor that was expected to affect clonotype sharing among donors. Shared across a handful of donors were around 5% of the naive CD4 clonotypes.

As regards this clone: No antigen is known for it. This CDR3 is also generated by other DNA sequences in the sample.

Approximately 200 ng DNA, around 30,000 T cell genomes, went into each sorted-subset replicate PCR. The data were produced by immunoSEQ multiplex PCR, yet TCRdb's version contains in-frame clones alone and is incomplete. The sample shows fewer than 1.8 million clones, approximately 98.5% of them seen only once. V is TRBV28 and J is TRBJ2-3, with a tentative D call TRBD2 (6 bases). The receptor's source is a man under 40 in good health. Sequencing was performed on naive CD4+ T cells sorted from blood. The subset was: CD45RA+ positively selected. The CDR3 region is CASSWGGTDTQYF. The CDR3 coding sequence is TGTGCCAGCAGTTGGGGGGGCACAGATACGCAGTATTTT.